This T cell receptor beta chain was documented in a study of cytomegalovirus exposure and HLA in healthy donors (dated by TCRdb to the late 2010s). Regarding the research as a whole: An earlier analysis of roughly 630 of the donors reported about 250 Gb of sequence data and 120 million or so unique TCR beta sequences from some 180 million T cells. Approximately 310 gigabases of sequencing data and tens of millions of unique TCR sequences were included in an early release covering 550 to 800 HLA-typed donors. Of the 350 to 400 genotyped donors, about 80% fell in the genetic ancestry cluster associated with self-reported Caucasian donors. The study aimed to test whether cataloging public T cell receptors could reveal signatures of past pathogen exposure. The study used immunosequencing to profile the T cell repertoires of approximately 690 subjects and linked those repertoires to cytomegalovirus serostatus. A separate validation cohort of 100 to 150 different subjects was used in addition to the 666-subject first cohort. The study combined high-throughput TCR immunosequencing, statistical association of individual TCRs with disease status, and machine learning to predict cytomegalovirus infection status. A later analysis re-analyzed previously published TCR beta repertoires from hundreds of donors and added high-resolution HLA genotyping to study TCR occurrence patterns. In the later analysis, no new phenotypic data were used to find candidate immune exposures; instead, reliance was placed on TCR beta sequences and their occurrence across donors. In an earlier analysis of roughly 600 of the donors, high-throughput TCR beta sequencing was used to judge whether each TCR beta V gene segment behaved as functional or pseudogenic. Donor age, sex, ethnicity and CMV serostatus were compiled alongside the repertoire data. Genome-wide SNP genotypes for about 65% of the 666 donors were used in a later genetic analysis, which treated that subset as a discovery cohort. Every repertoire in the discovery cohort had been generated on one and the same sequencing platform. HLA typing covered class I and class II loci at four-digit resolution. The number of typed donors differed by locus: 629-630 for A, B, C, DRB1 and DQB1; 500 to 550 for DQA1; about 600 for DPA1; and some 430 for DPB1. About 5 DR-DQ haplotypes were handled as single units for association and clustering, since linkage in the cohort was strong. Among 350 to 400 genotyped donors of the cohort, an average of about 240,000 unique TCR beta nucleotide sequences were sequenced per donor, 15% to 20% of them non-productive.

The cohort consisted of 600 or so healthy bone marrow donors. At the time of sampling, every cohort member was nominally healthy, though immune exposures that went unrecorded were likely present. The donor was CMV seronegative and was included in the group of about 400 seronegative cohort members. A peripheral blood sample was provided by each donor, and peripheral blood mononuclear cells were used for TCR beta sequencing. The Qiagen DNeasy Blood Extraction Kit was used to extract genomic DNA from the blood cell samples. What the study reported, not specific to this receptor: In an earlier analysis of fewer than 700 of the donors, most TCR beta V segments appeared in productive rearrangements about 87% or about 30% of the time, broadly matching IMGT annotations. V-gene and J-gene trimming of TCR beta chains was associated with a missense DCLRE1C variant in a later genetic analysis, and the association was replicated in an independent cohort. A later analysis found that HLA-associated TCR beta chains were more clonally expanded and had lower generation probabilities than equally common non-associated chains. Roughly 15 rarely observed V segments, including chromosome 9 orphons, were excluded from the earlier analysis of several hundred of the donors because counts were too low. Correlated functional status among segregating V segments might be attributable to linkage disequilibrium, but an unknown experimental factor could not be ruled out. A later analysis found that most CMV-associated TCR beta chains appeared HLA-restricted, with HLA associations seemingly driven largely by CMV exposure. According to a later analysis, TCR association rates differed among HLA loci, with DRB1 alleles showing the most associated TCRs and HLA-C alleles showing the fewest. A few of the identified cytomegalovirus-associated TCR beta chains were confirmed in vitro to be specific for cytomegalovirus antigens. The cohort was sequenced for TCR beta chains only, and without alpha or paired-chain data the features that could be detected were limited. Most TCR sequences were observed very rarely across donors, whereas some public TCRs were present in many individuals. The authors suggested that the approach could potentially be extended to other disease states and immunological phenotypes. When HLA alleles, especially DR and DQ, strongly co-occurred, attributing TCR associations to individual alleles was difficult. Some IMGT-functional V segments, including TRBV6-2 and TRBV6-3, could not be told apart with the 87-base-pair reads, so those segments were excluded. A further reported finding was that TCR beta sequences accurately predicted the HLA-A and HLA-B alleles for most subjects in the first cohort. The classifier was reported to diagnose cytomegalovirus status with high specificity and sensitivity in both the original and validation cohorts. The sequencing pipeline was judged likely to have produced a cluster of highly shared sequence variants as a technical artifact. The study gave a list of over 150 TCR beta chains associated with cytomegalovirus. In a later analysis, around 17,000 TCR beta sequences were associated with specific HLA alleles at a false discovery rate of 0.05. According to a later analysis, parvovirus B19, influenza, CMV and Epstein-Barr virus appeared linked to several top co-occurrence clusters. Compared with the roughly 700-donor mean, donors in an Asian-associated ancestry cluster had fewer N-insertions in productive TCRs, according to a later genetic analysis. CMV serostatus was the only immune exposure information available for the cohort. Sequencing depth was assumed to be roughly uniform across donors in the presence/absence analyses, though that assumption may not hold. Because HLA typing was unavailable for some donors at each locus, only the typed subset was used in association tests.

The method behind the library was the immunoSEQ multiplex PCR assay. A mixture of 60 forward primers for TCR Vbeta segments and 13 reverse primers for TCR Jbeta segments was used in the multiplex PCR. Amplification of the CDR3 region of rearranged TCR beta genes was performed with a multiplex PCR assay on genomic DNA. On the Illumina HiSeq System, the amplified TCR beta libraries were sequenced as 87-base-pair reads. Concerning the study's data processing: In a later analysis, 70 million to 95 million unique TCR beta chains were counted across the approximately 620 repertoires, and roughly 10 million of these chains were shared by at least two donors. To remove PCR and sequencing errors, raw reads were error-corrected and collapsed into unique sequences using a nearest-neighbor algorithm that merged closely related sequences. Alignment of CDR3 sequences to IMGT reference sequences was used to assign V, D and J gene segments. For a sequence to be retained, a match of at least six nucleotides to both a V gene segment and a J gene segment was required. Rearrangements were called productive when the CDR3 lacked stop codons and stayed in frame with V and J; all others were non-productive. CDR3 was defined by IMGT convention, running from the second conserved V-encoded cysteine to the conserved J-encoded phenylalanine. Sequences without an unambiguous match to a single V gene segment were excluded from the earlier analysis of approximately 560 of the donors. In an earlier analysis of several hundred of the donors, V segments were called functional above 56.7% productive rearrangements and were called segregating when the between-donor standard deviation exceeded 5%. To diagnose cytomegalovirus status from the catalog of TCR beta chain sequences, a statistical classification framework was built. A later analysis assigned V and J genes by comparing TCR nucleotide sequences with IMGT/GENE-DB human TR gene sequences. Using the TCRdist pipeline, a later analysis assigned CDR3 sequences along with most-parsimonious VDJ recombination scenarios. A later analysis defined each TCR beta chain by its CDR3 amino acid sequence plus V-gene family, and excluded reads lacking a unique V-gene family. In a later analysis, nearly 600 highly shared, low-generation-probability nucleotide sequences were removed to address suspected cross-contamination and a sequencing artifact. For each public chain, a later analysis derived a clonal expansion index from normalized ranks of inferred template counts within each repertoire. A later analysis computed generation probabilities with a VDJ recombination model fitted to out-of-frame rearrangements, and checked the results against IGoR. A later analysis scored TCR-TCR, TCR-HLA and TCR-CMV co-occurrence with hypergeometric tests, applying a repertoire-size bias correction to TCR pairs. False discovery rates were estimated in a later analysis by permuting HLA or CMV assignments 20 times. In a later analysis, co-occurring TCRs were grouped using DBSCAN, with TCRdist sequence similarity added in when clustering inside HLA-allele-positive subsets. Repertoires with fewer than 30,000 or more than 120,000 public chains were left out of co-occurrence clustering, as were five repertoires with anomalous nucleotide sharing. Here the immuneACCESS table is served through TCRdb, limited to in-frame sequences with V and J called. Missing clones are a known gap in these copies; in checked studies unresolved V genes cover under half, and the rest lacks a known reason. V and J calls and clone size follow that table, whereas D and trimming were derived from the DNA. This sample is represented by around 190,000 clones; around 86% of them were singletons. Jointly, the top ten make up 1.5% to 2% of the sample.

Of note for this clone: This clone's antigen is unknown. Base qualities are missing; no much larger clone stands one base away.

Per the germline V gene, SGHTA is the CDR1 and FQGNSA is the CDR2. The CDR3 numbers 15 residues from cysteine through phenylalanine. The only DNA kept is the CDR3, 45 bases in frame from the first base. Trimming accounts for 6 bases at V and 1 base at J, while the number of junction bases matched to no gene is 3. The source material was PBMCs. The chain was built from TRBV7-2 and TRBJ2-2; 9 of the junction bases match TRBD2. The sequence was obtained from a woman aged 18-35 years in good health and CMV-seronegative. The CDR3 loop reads CASSSSGVNTGELFF. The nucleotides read TGTGCCAGCAGTTCTAGCGGGGTGAACACCGGGGAGCTGTTTTTT.